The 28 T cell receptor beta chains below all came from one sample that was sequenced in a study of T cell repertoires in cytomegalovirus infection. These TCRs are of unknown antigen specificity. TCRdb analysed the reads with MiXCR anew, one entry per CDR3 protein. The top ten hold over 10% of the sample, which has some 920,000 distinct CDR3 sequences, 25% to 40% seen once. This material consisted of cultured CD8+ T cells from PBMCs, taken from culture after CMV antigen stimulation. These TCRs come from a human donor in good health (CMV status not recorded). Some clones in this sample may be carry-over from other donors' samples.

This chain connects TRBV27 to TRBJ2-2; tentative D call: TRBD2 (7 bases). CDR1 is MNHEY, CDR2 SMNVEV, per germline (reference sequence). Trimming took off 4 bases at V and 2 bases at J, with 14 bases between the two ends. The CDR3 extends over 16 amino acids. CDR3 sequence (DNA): TGTGCCAGCAGTTCCGGCGGGGGCCTTAACACCGGGGAGCTGTTTTTT. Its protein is CASSSGGGLNTGELFF.

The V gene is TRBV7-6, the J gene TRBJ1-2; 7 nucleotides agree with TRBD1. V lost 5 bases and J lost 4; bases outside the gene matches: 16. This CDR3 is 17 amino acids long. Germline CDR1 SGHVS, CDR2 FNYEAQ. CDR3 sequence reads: CASSPLRPGQSLYGYTF. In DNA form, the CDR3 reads TGTGCCAGCAGCCCTCTCCGGCCGGGACAGAGTCTCTATGGCTACACCTTC.

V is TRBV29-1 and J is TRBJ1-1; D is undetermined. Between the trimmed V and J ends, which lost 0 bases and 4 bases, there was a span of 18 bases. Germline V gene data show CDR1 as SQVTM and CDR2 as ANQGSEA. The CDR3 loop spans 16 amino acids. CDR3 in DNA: TGCAGCGTTGAAGATCGGGTGGAGGCCCCACTCACTGAAGCTTTCTTT. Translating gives CSVEDRVEAPLTEAFF.

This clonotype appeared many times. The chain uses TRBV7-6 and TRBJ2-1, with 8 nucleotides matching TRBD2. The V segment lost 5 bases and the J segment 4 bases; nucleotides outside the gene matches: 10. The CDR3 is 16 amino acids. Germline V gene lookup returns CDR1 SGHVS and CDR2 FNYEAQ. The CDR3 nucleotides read TGTGCCAGCAGCGCGGACGGGGGGGCCCCTTACAATGAGCAGTTCTTC. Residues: CASSADGGAPYNEQFF.

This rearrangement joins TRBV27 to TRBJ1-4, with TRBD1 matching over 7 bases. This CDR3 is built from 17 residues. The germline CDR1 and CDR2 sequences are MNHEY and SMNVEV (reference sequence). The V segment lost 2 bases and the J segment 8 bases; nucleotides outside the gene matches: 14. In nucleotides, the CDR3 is TGTGCCAGCAGTTTAGGGACAGACCCGCAAAATCGGGAAAAACTGTTTTTT. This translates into CASSLGTDPQNREKLFF.

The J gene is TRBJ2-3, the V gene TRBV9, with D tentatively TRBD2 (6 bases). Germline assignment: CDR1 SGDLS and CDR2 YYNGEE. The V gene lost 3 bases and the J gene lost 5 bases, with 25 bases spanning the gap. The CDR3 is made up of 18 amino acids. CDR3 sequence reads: CASSALYTAGTPGDTQYF. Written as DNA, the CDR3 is TGTGCCAGCAGCGCTCTCTACACCGCGGGGACGCCCGGAGATACGCAGTATTTT.

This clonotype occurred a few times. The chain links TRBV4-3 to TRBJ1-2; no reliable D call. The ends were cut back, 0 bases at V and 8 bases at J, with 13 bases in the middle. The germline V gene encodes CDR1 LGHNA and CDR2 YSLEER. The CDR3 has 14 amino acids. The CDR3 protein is CASSQDSASKGYTF. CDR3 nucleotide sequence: TGCGCCAGCAGCCAAGATTCGGCTTCTAAGGGCTACACCTTC.

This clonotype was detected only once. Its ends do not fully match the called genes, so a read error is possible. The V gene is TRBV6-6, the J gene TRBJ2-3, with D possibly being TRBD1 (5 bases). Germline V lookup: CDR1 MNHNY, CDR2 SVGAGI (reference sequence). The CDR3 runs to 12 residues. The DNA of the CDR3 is TGTGGCACCCGGACACGCACAGAGACGCAGTATTTT. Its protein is CGTRTRTETQYF.

CDR3 loop: CASSYGGPNEQFF. The DNA of the CDR3 is TGTGCCAGCAGTTACGGGGGGCCAAATGAGCAGTTCTTC. This chain uses TRBV6-2 or TRBV6-3 with TRBJ2-1; possibly TRBD1 or TRBD2 for D (6 bases each). The CDR3 contains 13 residues. Germline CDR1 MNHEY, CDR2 SVGEGT. Trimming took 2 bases from V and 7 from J, leaving 9 bases between them.

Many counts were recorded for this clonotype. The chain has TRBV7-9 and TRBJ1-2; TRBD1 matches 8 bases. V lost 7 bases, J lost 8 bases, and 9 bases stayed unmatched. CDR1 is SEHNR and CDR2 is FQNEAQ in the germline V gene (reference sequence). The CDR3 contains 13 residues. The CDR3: CASNPPGQGGYTF. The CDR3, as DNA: TGTGCCAGCAACCCCCCTGGACAGGGAGGCTACACCTTC.

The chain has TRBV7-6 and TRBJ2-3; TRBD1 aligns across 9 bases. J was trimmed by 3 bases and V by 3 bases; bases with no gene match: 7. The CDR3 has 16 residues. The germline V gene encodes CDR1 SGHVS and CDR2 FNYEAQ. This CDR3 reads CASSLTGTGLTDTQYF. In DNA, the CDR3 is TGTGCCAGCAGCTTGACCGGGACAGGGTTGACAGATACGCAGTATTTT.

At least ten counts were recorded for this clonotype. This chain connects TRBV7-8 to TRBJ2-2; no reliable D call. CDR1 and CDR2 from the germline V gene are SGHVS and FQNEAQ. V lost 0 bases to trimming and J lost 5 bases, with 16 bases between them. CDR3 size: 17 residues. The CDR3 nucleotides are TGTGCCAGCAGCTTAGCGCACACCTTAATCGGAACCGGGGAGCTGTTTTTT. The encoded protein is CASSLAHTLIGTGELFF.

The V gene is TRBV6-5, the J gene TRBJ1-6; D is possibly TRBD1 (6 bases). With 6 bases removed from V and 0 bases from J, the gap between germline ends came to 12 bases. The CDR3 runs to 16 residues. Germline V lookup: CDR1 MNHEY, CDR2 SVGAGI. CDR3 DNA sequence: TGTGCCAGCAGATGGACAGAAAGCTCCTATAATTCACCCCTCCACTTT. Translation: CASRWTESSYNSPLHF.

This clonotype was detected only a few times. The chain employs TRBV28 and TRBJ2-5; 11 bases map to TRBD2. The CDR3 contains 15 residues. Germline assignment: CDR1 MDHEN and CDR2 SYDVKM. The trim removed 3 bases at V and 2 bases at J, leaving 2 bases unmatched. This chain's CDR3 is CASSFGTSGQETQYF. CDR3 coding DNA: TGTGCCAGCAGTTTCGGGACTAGCGGACAAGAGACCCAGTACTTC.

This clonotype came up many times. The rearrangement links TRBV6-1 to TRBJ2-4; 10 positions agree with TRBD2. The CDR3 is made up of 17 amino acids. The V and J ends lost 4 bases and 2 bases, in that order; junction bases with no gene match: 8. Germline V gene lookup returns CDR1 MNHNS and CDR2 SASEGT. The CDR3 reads CASSGLAGEVTKNIQYF. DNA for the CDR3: TGTGCCAGCAGTGGGCTAGCGGGGGAGGTGACCAAAAACATTCAGTACTTC.

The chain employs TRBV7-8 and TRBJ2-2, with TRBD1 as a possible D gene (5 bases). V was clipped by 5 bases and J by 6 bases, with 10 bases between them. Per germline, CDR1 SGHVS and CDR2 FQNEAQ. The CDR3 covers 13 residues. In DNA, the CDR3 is TGTGCCAGCAGCCCGACAGAGGCCGGGGAGCTGTTTTTT. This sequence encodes CASSPTEAGELFF.

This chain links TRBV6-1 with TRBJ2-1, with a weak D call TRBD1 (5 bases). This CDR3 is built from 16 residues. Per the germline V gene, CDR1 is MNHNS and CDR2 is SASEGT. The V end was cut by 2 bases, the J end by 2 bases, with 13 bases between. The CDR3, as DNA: TGTGCCAGCAGTGAAAGGGGTCCTACCCCCTACAATGAGCAGTTCTTC. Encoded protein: CASSERGPTPYNEQFF.

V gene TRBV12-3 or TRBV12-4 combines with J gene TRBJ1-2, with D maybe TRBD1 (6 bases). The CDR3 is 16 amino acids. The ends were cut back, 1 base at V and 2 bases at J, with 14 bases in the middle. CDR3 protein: CASSLGGQGRNYGYTF. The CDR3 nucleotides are TGTGCCAGCAGTTTAGGGGGTCAGGGGAGGAACTATGGCTACACCTTC.

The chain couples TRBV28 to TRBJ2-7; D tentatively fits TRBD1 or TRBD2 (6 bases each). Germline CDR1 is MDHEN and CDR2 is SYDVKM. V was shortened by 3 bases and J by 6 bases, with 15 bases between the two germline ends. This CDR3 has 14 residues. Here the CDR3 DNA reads TGTGCCAGCAGTTTCCGGGGGCCACGAGTCGAGCAGTACGTC. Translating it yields CASSFRGPRVEQYV.

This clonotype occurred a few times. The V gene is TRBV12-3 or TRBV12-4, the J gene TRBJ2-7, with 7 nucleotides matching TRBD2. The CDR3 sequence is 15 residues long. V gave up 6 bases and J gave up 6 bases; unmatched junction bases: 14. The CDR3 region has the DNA TGTGCCAGCAGCCCCGGGAGGCTAGCGAGAGCCGAGCAGTACTTC. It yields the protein CASSPGRLARAEQYF.

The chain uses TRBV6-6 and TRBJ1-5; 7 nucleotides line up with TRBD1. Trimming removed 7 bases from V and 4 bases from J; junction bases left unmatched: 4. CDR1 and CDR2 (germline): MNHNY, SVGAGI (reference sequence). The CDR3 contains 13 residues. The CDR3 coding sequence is TGTGCCAGCACCCAACAGGGGAATCAGCCCCAGCATTTT. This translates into CASTQQGNQPQHF.

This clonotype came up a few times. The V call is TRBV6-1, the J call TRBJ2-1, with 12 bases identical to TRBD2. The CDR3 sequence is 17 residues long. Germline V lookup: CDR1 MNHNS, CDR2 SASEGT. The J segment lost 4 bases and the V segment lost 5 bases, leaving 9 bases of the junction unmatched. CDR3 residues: CASSQTSGGPPYNEQFF. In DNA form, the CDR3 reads TGTGCCAGCAGTCAGACTAGCGGGGGCCCCCCTTACAATGAGCAGTTCTTC.

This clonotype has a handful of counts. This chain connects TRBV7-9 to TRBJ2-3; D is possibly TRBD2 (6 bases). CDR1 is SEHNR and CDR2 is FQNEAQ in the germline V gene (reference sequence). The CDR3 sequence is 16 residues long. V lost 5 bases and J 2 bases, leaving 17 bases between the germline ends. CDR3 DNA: TGTGCCAGCAGCCCTAAGGAGGGGCCCGTCACAGATACGCAGTATTTT. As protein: CASSPKEGPVTDTQYF.

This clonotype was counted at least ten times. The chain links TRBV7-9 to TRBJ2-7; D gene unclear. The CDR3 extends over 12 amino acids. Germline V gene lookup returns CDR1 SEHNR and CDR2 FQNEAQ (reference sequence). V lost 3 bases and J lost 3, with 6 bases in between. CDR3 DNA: TGTGCCAGCAGCTTCGACAACTACGAGCAGTACTTC. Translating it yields CASSFDNYEQYF.

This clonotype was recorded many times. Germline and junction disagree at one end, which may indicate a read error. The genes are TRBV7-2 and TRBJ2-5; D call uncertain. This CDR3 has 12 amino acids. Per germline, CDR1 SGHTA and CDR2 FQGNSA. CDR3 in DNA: TGTGCCAGCAGCTTAGTTACGAGCCCCGACAACTTC. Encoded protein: CASSLVTSPDNF.

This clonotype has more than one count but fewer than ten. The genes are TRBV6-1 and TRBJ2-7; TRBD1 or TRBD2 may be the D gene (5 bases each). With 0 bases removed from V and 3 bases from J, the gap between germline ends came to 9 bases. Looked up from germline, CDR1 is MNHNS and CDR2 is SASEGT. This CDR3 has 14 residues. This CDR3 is CASSEAGDGYEQYF. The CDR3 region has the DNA TGTGCCAGCAGTGAAGCGGGGGACGGCTACGAGCAGTACTTC.

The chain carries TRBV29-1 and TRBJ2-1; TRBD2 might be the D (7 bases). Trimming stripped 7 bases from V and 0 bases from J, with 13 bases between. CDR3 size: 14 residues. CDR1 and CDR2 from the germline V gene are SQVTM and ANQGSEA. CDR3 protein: CSAGGGGSYNEQFF. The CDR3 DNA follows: TGCAGCGCCGGCGGGGGCGGCTCCTACAATGAGCAGTTCTTC.

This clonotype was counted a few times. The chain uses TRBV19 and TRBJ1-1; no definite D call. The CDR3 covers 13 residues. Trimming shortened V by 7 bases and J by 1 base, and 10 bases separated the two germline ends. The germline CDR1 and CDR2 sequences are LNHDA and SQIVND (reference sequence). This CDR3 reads CASKVTRNTEAFF. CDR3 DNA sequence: TGTGCCAGTAAGGTGACGCGGAACACTGAAGCTTTCTTT. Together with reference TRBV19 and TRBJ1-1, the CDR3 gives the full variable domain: DGGITQSPKYLFRKEGQNVTLSCEQNLNHDAMYWYRQDPGQGLRLIYYSQIVNDFQKGDIAEGYSVSREKKESFPLTVTSAQKNPTAFYLCASKVTRNTEAFFGQGTRLTVV.